The present entry profiles one T cell receptor (beta chain) with its context. Antigen specificity is unknown. Researchers prepared the TRB cDNA libraries using 5' RACE with UMI labels. TCRdb processed the 5' RACE reads again and assigns one entry to each CDR3 protein, with no DNA. Across around 90,000 distinct CDR3 sequences, the top ten clones capture about 1% of the sample. Per the germline V gene, CDR1 is SGHRS and CDR2 is YFSETQ. This CDR3 comprises 15 residues. This entry belongs to a study of CXCR3-negative and CXCR3-positive naive CD8 T cells. Study-wide results and caveats: Relative to CXCR3-negative naive cells, CXCR3-positive naive cells had more hydrophobic TRB CDR3s. CXCR3-negative and CXCR3-positive naive cells shared comparable TRBV-TRBJ usage, but memory cells did not. Cryopreservation partially lowered CXCR3 expression, so most assays used fresh PBMCs. Each naive subset displayed comparably high diversity, whereas memory CD8+ cells displayed much lower diversity.

The chain carries TRBV5-1 and TRBJ2-1; TCRdb's D call, TRBD2, is unchecked because there is no DNA. The material sequenced was naive CXCR3- CD8+ T cells from blood. Specified subset: CD45RO-CCR7+CD27+CD95- naive CD8+ T cells lacking CXCR3 (TNR3-). This clonotype originated in a human donor in good health. Some clones in this sample may be carry-over from other donors' samples. CDR3 region: CASRLRGLSYNEQFF.